This T cell receptor (beta chain) was identified during a study of patients and donors after allogeneic stem cell transplantation. One entry per CDR3 protein results from TCRdb running MiXCR on the RT-PCR reads. Among approximately 140,000 distinct CDR3 sequences listed, over 30% were seen once. This clonotype was detected ten times or more. This TCR came from a human donor who was either an allogeneic HSCT recipient or a stem cell or donor lymphocyte infusion donor (not recorded which). It is not recorded whose cells these are; they may come from a transplant donor. Sequencing was performed on blood, either unsorted or a sorted T cell fraction (not recorded which).

The CDR3, as DNA: TGCGCCAGCAGCTCCGGACGGGGGCCTGAAAAACTGTTTTTT. Protein: CASSSGRGPEKLFF. The J gene is TRBJ1-4, the V gene TRBV5-1, with D possibly being TRBD1 (6 bases). The CDR3 sequence is 14 residues long. Trimming stripped 3 bases from V and 7 bases from J, with 13 bases between. Germline values: CDR1 SGHRS, CDR2 YFSETQ.